This is a list of T cell receptor beta chains from one sample in a study of T cells in Graves' hyperthyroidism and ophthalmopathy. MiXCR was run by TCRdb on the multiplex PCR reads, yielding one entry per CDR3 protein. In the table there are 500,000 to 650,000 distinct CDR3 sequences, about 14% of which are singletons. The source material was blood. The receptors were sampled from a woman aged 45-60 years with Graves' ophthalmopathy. The CDR3 runs from the conserved cysteine through the conserved F or W. D genes are given only for firm matches. Clone size, where shown, is once, few, many, or a class for clones that have expanded.

d_call j_call v_call clone_size cdr3_length cdr3_aa
TRBD1 TRBJ1-1 TRBV29-1 few 13 CSVEVGTGTEAFF
NA TRBJ1-6 TRBV18 many 14 CASSPKGRDSPLHF
TRBD2 TRBJ2-7 TRBV7-2 many 15 CASSPIVTSVHEQYF
TRBD2 TRBJ2-1 TRBV11-3 few 16 CASSPGLAVSVDEQFF
NA TRBJ1-2 TRBV28 many 16 CASSQTPGAGTYGYTF
NA TRBJ2-7 TRBV20-1 NA 12 CSARDDVYEQYF
TRBD2 TRBJ2-1 TRBV6-1 many 16 CASSEATGGIGNEQFF
TRBD1 TRBJ2-2 TRBV5-5 NA 16 CASRHHRDRVTGELFF
TRBD1 TRBJ2-2 TRBV28 many 14 CASSWTGGTGELFF
NA TRBJ1-1 TRBV5-5 NA 12 CASSLDGPGAFF
NA TRBJ2-1 TRBV12-3/TRBV12-4 many 15 CASSLTAGSGDEQFF
TRBD1 TRBJ2-5 TRBV10-3 few 14 CAISDRGLGETQYF
TRBD2 TRBJ2-4 TRBV20-1 many 18 CSAPHRGLAGLAKNIQYF
TRBD1 TRBJ2-3 TRBV10-3 NA 15 CAIKRGPTSTDTQYF
TRBD2 TRBJ2-7 TRBV19 NA 16 CASSIVTGLDYYEQYF
TRBD2 TRBJ2-5 TRBV24-1 NA 18 CATSEMNWREGRGETQYF
TRBD1 TRBJ1-2 TRBV5-1 few 15 CASSRLDRASHGYTF
NA TRBJ1-1 TRBV7-9 many 16 CASGRGGSRLYTEAFF
NA TRBJ2-1 TRBV30 many 10 CAWKRIEQFF
TRBD2 TRBJ2-1 TRBV7-2 many 18 CASSPQPRLAGVGNEQFF
NA TRBJ2-1 TRBV20-1 many 19 CSARGGLGIGSSSYNEQFF
NA TRBJ1-2 TRBV4-3 NA 16 CASSLSVRGGSYGYTF
TRBD1 TRBJ2-5 TRBV18 many 15 CASSPRDRGLETQYF
TRBD1 TRBJ1-6 TRBV5-1 NA 15 CASSRNGQGASPLHF
TRBD2 TRBJ2-1 TRBV9 few 15 CASSVESGSSGEQFF
NA TRBJ1-5 TRBV7-6 few 15 CASSLEGNNNQPQHF
NA TRBJ1-2 TRBV20-1 many 12 CSAPDGRLGYTF
TRBD1 TRBJ1-1 TRBV24-1 many 16 CATSDSRTGGITEAFF
NA TRBJ2-7 TRBV20-1 many 14 CSVSVPGEVYEQYF
NA TRBJ1-5 TRBV28 many 16 CASSSPGQLGNQPQHF
TRBD2 TRBJ2-7 TRBV20-1 few 14 CSAEKTGTRYEQYF
TRBD1 TRBJ2-7 TRBV12-3/TRBV12-4 many 14 CASSPYRGHNEQYF
TRBD1 TRBJ2-3 TRBV6-1 many 16 CASSEGAGGGTDTQYF
TRBD1 TRBJ2-5 TRBV11-2 many 15 CASSLVYRGQETQYF
TRBD1 TRBJ2-7 TRBV28 many 16 CASSLFGQGLSYEQYF
NA TRBJ2-5 TRBV7-2 many 12 CASSRSGETQYF
NA TRBJ2-1 TRBV7-9 many 17 CASSASLGGASYNEQFF
TRBD2 TRBJ2-7 TRBV7-2 many 14 CASSSSGRSYEQYF
NA TRBJ2-7 TRBV7-6 many 16 CASSLATPGASYEQYF
TRBD2 TRBJ2-7 TRBV13 NA 16 CASSPRGTSQRNEQYF